This T cell receptor (beta chain) was sequenced during a study of memory CD4+ T cells and cytomegalovirus serostatus. Authors' processing steps: After removing out-of-frame reads, around 2 million distinct TCRbeta sequences remained. Clones were read by immunoSEQ multiplex PCR, and TCRdb kept only the in-frame ones, dropping some. V and J calls and clone size come straight from that table; D and trimming were deduced from the DNA. The sample carries around 88,000 clones, 80% recorded once. This clone was counted a few times. Its antigen is not identified. The CDR3 length is 19 residues. Single viable CD3+CD4+CD8-CD45RO+ cells were sorted as the memory CD4+ T cells. Positive selection with CD4 microbeads enriched total CD4+ T cells. Broader study findings: Repertoires predicted CMV serostatus with median bootstrapped AUC of about 0.95. Suggested: most of the CMV-linked TCR signature lies in CD4+ memory cells.

The sequencing input was memory CD4+ T cells from blood. The chain is built from TRBV21-1 and TRBJ2-2. TRBV21-1 represents a pseudogene. The TCR originated in an adult in good health and CMV-seropositive. The CDR3 DNA is TGTGCCAGCAGCAAAGCCTGCCTTGGGGCAGGGAGTTACACCGGGGAGCTGTTTTTT. It is translated as CASSKACLGAGSYTGELFF.